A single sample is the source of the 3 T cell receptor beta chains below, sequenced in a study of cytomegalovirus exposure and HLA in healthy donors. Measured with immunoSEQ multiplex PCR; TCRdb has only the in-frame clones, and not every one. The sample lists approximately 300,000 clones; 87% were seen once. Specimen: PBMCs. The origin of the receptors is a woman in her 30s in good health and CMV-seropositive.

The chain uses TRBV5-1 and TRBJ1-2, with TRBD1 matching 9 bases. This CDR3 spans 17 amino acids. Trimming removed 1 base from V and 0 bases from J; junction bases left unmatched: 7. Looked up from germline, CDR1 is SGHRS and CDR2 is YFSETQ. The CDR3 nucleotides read TGCGCCAGCAGCTTGAGGACAGGGGCATCAGCTAACTATGGCTACACCTTC. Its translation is CASSLRTGASANYGYTF.

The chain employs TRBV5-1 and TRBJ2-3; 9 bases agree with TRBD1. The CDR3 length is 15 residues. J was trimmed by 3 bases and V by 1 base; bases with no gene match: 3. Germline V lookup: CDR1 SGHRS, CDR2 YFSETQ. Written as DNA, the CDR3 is TGCGCCAGCAGCTTGAACAGGGGGCCGACAGATACGCAGTATTTT. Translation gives CASSLNRGPTDTQYF. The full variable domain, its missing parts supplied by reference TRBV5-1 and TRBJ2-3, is KAGVTQTPRYLIKTRGQQVTLSCSPISGHRSVSWYQQTPGQGLQFLFEYFSETQRNKGNFPGRFSGRQFSNSRSEMNVSTLELGDSALYLCASSLNRGPTDTQYFGPGTRLTVL.

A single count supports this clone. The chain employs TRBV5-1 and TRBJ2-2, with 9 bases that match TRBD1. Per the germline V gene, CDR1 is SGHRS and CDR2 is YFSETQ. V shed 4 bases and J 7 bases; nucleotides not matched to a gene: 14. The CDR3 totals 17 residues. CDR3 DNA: TGCGCCAGCAGCCTCTCCTTCGGGACAGGGATTCACGGGGAGCTGTTTTTT. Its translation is CASSLSFGTGIHGELFF.